This passage covers 14 T cell receptor beta chains from one sample sequenced in a study of cytomegalovirus exposure and HLA in healthy donors. Both 60 Vbeta primers and 13 Jbeta primers went into the PCR. Assay used: immunoSEQ multiplex PCR; TCRdb lists only in-frame clones, some missing. Here the sample spans roughly 100,000 clones, around 77% being singletons. Sample: PBMCs. These receptors were obtained from a middle-aged man in good health and CMV-seropositive.

The chain couples TRBV5-1 to TRBJ2-5; tentative D call: TRBD1 (6 bases). Trimming took off 4 bases at V and 5 bases at J, with 15 bases between the two ends. This CDR3 spans 14 amino acids. Germline V gene sequence: CDR1 SGHRS, CDR2 YFSETQ. The CDR3 region has the DNA TGCGCCAGCAGCACTACGCAGGGGCCGGAGACCCAGTACTTC. The encoded protein is CASSTTQGPETQYF.

The gene calls are TRBV7-9 and TRBJ2-7; D is possibly TRBD1 (6 bases). The CDR3 is made up of 13 amino acids. Trimming shortened V by 4 bases and J by 3 bases, and 10 bases separated the two germline ends. Germline V gene lookup returns CDR1 SEHNR and CDR2 FQNEAQ (reference sequence). The CDR3 DNA follows: TGTGCCAGCAGCTCCTTACAGGGCTACGAGCAGTACTTC. As protein: CASSSLQGYEQYF.

The chain uses TRBV9 and TRBJ2-3; no clear D gene. Germline V gene sequence: CDR1 SGDLS, CDR2 YYNGEE. This CDR3 contains 15 residues. V was clipped by 4 bases and J by 4 bases, with 16 bases between them. CDR3 protein: CASSPPWAGADTQYF. DNA of the CDR3: TGTGCCAGCAGCCCACCATGGGCCGGCGCAGATACGCAGTATTTT.

The gene calls are TRBV6-5 and TRBJ2-1, with 9 bases that match TRBD2. The CDR3 contains 15 residues. The ends lost 2 bases at V and 2 bases at J; junction bases unmatched: 1. The V gene's germline CDR1 is MNHEY and CDR2 SVGAGI. This CDR3 reads CASSYASGTYNEQFF. CDR3 nucleotides: TGTGCCAGCAGTTACGCTAGCGGGACCTACAATGAGCAGTTCTTC.

The CDR3 DNA reads TGCAGCGTTGGTCGAGGAATGGGTCAGCCCCAGCATTTT. It specifies CSVGRGMGQPQHF. V gene TRBV29-1 combines with J gene TRBJ1-5; D is ambiguous. Germline CDR1 and CDR2: SQVTM and ANQGSEA. V lost 4 bases to trimming and J lost 6 bases, with 13 bases between them. This CDR3 has 13 amino acids. Drawing the rest from reference TRBV29-1 and TRBJ1-5, the complete variable domain is SAVISQKPSRDICQRGTSLTIQCQVDSQVTMMFWYRQQPGQSLTLIATANQGSEATYESGFVIDKFPISRPNLTFSTLTVSNMSPEDSSIYLCSVGRGMGQPQHFGDGTRLSIL.

In this sample, this clone turned up a few times. This chain uses TRBV25-1 with TRBJ1-2; D remains unclear. CDR1 MGHDK and CDR2 SYGVNS come from the germline V gene. CDR3 length: 15 residues. Between the trimmed V and J ends, which lost 4 bases and 1 base, there was a span of 13 bases. The CDR3 loop is CASSVSAGFNYGYTF. The CDR3 nucleotides are TGTGCCAGCAGTGTCTCTGCGGGGTTTAACTATGGCTACACCTTC.

V is TRBV18 and J is TRBJ1-2; 8 nucleotides agree with TRBD1. Germline V CDR1 and CDR2: KGHSH, LQKENI. This CDR3 contains 15 residues. V shed 4 bases, J shed 2 bases, and the junction held 6 bases outside the gene matches. CDR3 sequence (DNA): TGTGCCAGCTCACGCCAGGACAGGGCGAACTATGGCTACACCTTC. It specifies CASSRQDRANYGYTF. Combining the CDR3 with reference TRBV18 and TRBJ1-2 gives the whole variable domain NAGVMQNPRHLVRRRGQEARLRCSPMKGHSHVYWYRQLPEEGLKFMVYLQKENIIDESGMPKERFSAEFPKEGPSILRIQQVVRGDSAAYFCASSRQDRANYGYTFGSGTRLTVV.

This clone turned up a few times. The rearrangement links TRBV6-1 to TRBJ1-1, with D possibly TRBD1 on 5 matching bases. Per germline, CDR1 MNHNS and CDR2 SASEGT. The germline V and J ends were trimmed by 2 bases and 4 bases, with 17 bases remaining between them. This CDR3 spans 16 amino acids. The CDR3 here is CASSELGGTRVTEAFF. CDR3 sequence (DNA): TGTGCCAGCAGTGAATTAGGAGGGACCCGAGTCACTGAAGCTTTCTTT.

This clone was picked up a small number of times. This rearrangement joins TRBV6-1 to TRBJ1-1; tentatively, D is TRBD1 (5 bases). The CDR3 is 12 residues long. Between the trimmed V and J ends, which lost 7 bases and 1 base, there was a span of 7 bases. Germline loops: CDR1 MNHNS, CDR2 SASEGT. The CDR3 spells CASNGGNTEAFF. CDR3 nucleotide sequence: TGTGCCAGCAACGGGGGGAACACTGAAGCTTTCTTT.

CDR3 DNA sequence: TGTGCCAGCAGACTCGGACAGGGCTCCTACGAGCAGTACTTC. Translation gives CASRLGQGSYEQYF. The V gene is TRBV6-6, the J gene TRBJ2-7, with TRBD1 matching 8 bases. The CDR3 extends over 14 amino acids. From germline, CDR1 is MNHNY and CDR2 SVGAGI (reference sequence). V lost 6 bases and J lost 0; bases outside the gene matches: 4.

J is TRBJ2-5 and V is TRBV10-3, with D tentatively TRBD2 (6 bases). This CDR3 spans 14 amino acids. Germline CDR1 is ENHRY and CDR2 is SYGVKD. Deletions cut 4 bases from V and 4 bases from J, with 13 bases between. CDR3 in DNA: TGTGCCATCAGTGGGTCCGGGGGAGGAGAGACCCAGTACTTC. It specifies CAISGSGGGETQYF.

V is TRBV28 and J is TRBJ2-7; D might be TRBD1 (6 bases). The V gene's germline CDR1 is MDHEN and CDR2 SYDVKM. Trimming took 6 bases from V and 2 from J, leaving 14 bases between them. The CDR3 is 14 amino acids. The CDR3 nucleotides read TGTGCCAGCAGCCCAGGACAGACAACCTACGAGCAGTACTTC. Its protein is CASSPGQTTYEQYF.

This clone was counted between two and nine times. The J gene is TRBJ2-3, the V gene TRBV4-2, with no clear D. Trimming shortened V by 5 bases and J by 3 bases, and 9 bases separated the two germline ends. The germline CDR1 and CDR2 sequences are LGHNA and YNFKEQ. The CDR3 totals 13 residues. The CDR3 DNA follows: TGTGCCAGCAGCGTTAAAATGACAGATACGCAGTATTTT. It specifies CASSVKMTDTQYF.

V is TRBV6-5 and J is TRBJ2-5, with 9 bases aligning to TRBD2. There are 14 residues in the CDR3. J lost 5 bases, V lost 4 bases, and 5 bases had no gene match. Germline CDR1 reads MNHEY; CDR2 reads SVGAGI. The CDR3 spells CASSLGLAGETQYF. CDR3 coding DNA: TGTGCCAGCAGTTTGGGACTAGCTGGGGAGACCCAGTACTTC.